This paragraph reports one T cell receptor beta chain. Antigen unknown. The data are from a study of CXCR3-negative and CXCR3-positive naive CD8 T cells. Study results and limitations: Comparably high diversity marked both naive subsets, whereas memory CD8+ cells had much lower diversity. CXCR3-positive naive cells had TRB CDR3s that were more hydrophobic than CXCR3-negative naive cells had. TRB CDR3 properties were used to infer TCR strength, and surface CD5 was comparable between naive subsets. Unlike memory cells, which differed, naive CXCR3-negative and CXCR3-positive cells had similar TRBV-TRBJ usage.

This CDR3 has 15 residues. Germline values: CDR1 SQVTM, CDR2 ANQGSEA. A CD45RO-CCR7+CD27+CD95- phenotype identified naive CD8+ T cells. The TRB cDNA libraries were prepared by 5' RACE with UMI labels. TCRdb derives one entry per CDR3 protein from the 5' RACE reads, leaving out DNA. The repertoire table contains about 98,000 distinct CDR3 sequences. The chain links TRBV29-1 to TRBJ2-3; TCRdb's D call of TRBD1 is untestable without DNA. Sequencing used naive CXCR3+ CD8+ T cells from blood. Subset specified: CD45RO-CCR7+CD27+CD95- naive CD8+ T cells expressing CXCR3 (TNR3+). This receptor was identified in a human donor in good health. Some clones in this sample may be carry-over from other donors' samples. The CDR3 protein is CSVDSGPRSTDTQYF.